The clone carrying this TCR beta chain has a count of ten or more. TCRdb called the 5' RACE reads again in MiXCR, with one record for every CDR3 protein. The sample carries about 28,000 distinct CDR3 sequences, about 6% recorded once. The CDR3 totals 14 residues. Trimming took 5 bases from V and 0 from J, leaving 5 bases between them. These data originate in a study of early T cells in non-severe SARS-CoV-2 infection. The TCR originated in an adult who was a healthcare worker with PCR-confirmed SARS-CoV-2 infection or an uninfected control (not recorded which). Sequenced material: whole blood. The rearrangement joins TRBV12-3 or TRBV12-4 to TRBJ2-6; no firm D call. CDR3 coding DNA: TGTGCCAGCAGTGGGAACTCTGGGGCCAACGTCCTGACTTTC. This sequence encodes CASSGNSGANVLTF.